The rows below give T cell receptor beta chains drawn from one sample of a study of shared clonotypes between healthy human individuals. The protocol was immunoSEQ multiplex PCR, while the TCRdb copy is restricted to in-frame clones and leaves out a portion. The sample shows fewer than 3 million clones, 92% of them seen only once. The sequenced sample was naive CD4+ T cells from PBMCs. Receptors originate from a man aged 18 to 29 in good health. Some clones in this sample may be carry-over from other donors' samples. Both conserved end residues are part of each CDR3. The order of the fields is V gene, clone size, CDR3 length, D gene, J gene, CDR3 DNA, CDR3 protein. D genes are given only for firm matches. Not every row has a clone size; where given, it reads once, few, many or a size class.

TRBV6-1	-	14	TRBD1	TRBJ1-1	TGTGCCACCTCCGGGACAGTAATGAACACTGAAGCTTTCTTT	CATSGTVMNTEAFF
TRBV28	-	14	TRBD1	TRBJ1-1	TGTGCCAGCAGAACCGGGACAGGGGGCACTGAAGCTTTCTTT	CASRTGTGGTEAFF
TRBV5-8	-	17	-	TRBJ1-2	TGTGCCAGCAGCTTGGAGCCAGGGTATGGTCTTACGAATGGCTACACCTTC	CASSLEPGYGLTNGYTF
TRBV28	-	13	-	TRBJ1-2	TGTGCCAGCTGGTCGAGGGACAACTATGGCTACACCTTC	CASWSRDNYGYTF
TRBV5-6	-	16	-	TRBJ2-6	TGTGCCAGCAGCTTGGGGTGGGACGCTGGGGCCAACGTCCTGACTTTC	CASSLGWDAGANVLTF
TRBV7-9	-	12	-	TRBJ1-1	TGTGCCAGCAGCCTGAGGGTCACTGAAGCTTTCTTT	CASSLRVTEAFF
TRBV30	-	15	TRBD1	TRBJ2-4	TGTGCCTGGGGACGACAGGGGGCGGCCAAAAACATTCAGTACTTC	CAWGRQGAAKNIQYF
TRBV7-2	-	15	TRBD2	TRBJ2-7	TGTGCCAGCAGTCGCAAGACTAGCGGGGCCTACGAGCAGTACTTC	CASSRKTSGAYEQYF
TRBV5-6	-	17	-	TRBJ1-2	TGTGCCAGCAGCTTGTTCTTTGACGGAGTAATGTCCTATGGCTACACCTTC	CASSLFFDGVMSYGYTF
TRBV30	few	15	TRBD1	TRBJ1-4	TGTGCCTGGACGGAAAAAGGGGGCGTCTTTGAAAAACTGTTTTTT	CAWTEKGGVFEKLFF
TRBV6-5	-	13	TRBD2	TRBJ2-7	TGTGCCAGCAGCGTAGCGGGAAGGGACGAGCAGTACTTC	CASSVAGRDEQYF
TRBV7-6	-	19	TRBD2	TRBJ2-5	TGTGCCAGCAGCTTAGCCCCATCGACTAGCGGGAGGGCCCGGGAGACCCAGTACTTC	CASSLAPSTSGRARETQYF
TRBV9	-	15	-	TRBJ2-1	TGTGCCAGCAGCTCCCGAGGTACCCGGGCGGATGAGCAGTTCTTC	CASSSRGTRADEQFF
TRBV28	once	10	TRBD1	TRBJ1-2	TGTGCCAGCAAAGGACAGGGGAATTTCTTC	CASKGQGNFF
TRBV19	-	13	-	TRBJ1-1	TGTGCCAGTAGTATTCTGGGAGTCACTGAAGCTTTCTTT	CASSILGVTEAFF
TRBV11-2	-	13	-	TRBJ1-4	TGTGCCAGCAGCTTTCCCGGAGCTGAAAAACTGTTTTTT	CASSFPGAEKLFF
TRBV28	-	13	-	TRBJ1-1	TGTGCCAGCAGTTTAGGGGGGGCAGTTGAAGCTTTCTTT	CASSLGGAVEAFF
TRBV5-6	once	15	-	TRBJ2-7	TGTGCCAGCAGCTTTCTGCAGCGTCAGGCCTACGAGCAGTACTTC	CASSFLQRQAYEQYF